These 32 T cell receptor beta chains were sequenced from one sample in a study of blood T cell repertoires in COVID-19 (TCRdb year 2020). The library was produced with the immunoSEQ multiplex PCR assay. TCRdb retrieved this table from immuneACCESS and kept in-frame rearrangements only. Not all clones are present; in checked studies, unresolved V genes account for under half, and no reason is known for the remainder. The sample table records some 42,000 clones; around 90% of these occur just once. The ten most abundant clones make up roughly 7.2% of the sample. Source material: peripheral blood. These receptors were obtained from a human donor in a cohort sampled during active COVID-19.

The V and J genes are TRBV7-9 and TRBJ2-5; D possibly corresponds to TRBD2 (5 bases). The CDR3 sequence is 14 residues long. The V gene's germline CDR1 is SEHNR and CDR2 FQNEAQ (reference sequence). V lost 5 bases, J lost 3 bases, and 13 bases lay in between. The CDR3 DNA reads as TGTGCCAGCAGCGGAGGACGTCTAGAAGAGACCCAGTACTTC. Its translation: CASSGGRLEETQYF.

The rearrangement joins TRBV6-5 to TRBJ1-1; possibly TRBD1 for D (6 bases). The germline CDR1 and CDR2 sequences are MNHEY and SVGAGI. V dropped 7 bases and J dropped 4 bases, with 19 bases sitting between them. This CDR3 region has 15 residues. CDR3 in DNA: TGTGCCAGCACGGCAGGGAGGGGGAGCAGCACTGAAGCTTTCTTT. Translation gives CASTAGRGSSTEAFF.

V gene TRBV27 combines with J gene TRBJ2-3; TRBD2 is a possible D gene (6 bases). Trimming pared 6 bases from V and 3 bases from J, leaving 16 bases between. There are 15 residues in the CDR3. Germline V gene lookup returns CDR1 MNHEY and CDR2 SMNVEV (reference sequence). The CDR3 coding sequence is TGTGCCAGCAGCCCCGGAGCGGGCGCGACAGATACGCAGTATTTT. It yields the protein CASSPGAGATDTQYF.

The CDR3 DNA reads TGCGCCAGCAGCCCCTCGACAGGCTATAATTCACCCCTCCACTTT. Its protein product is CASSPSTGYNSPLHF. The V gene is TRBV5-1, the J gene TRBJ1-6; D possibly corresponds to TRBD1 (6 bases). V lost 4 bases and J 3 bases, leaving 11 bases between the germline ends. Germline values: CDR1 SGHRS, CDR2 YFSETQ. This CDR3 region has 15 residues.

This clone was counted once. The chain links TRBV7-9 to TRBJ2-7; 10 bases align to TRBD1. This CDR3 comprises 15 residues. Germline loops: CDR1 SEHNR, CDR2 FQNEAQ (reference sequence). The V gene end was trimmed by 5 bases and the J gene end by 5 bases; junction bases not matched to a gene: 9. DNA for the CDR3: TGTGCCAGCAGCAACCGGGACAGGGGAACCCACGAGCAGTACTTC. Translation: CASSNRDRGTHEQYF.

The V gene is TRBV6-6, the J gene TRBJ2-3; the D is unclear. V gave up 6 bases and J gave up 1 base, with 5 bases separating them. Germline CDR1 and CDR2: MNHNY and SVGAGI (reference sequence). This CDR3 is 12 amino acids long. CDR3 amino acids: CASRLGTDTQYF. CDR3 nucleotides: TGTGCCAGCAGACTCGGCACAGATACGCAGTATTTT.

The rearrangement uses TRBV18 and TRBJ1-4; no clear D. Germline V CDR1 and CDR2: KGHSH, LQKENI. V gave up 4 bases and J gave up 6 bases, with 9 bases separating them. CDR3 length equals 13 residues. In DNA form, the CDR3 reads TGTGCCAGCTCACTGCGGTCGGATGAAAAACTGTTTTTT. Its translation is CASSLRSDEKLFF.

The chain joins TRBV3-1 (or the pseudogene TRBV3-2) to TRBJ2-1, with 14 positions matching TRBD2. CDR3 length: 21 residues. Germline loops: CDR1 LGHDT, CDR2 YNNKEL (reference sequence). The J segment lost 1 base and the V segment lost 1 base, leaving 12 bases of the junction unmatched. CDR3 nucleotides: TGTGCCAGCAGCCAAGCTGTGGTAGGACTAGCGGGAGGTACGTCCTACAATGAGCAGTTCTTC. This encodes CASSQAVVGLAGGTSYNEQFF.

The chain is built from TRBV25-1 and TRBJ2-5; D may be TRBD2 (6 bases). Germline CDR1 MGHDK, CDR2 SYGVNS. V dropped 5 bases and J dropped 5 bases, with 18 bases sitting between them. CDR3 length: 15 amino acids. CDR3 in amino acids: CASSFRDSAAETQYF. In DNA form, the CDR3 reads TGTGCCAGCAGTTTTCGGGACTCAGCGGCGGAGACCCAGTACTTC.

J is TRBJ2-2 and V is TRBV11-2; no clear D gene. V gave up 1 base and J gave up 6 bases, with 6 bases separating them. Germline V gene data show CDR1 as SGHAT and CDR2 as FQNNGV. This CDR3 spans 13 amino acids. CDR3 in amino acids: CASSLVASGELFF. The CDR3 DNA follows: TGTGCCAGCAGCTTAGTGGCATCCGGGGAGCTGTTTTTT.

The chain links TRBV6-2 or TRBV6-3 to TRBJ2-2; TRBD1 might be the D (5 bases). CDR1 is MNHEY, CDR2 SVGEGT, per germline. V was shortened by 5 bases and J by 0 bases, with 10 bases between the two germline ends. The length of the CDR3 is 15 residues. CDR3 protein: CASSPQGANTGELFF. CDR3 sequence (DNA): TGTGCCAGCAGTCCCCAAGGGGCGAACACCGGGGAGCTGTTTTTT.

The V gene is TRBV7-6, the J gene TRBJ1-6, with D perhaps TRBD1 (5 bases). Germline CDR1 SGHVS, CDR2 FNYEAQ. The CDR3 runs to 14 residues. The ends were cut back, 0 bases at V and 9 bases at J, with 9 bases in the middle. Written as DNA, the CDR3 is TGTGCCAGCAGCTTAGCCCAGGGTGGTTCACCCCTCCACTTT. This sequence encodes CASSLAQGGSPLHF.

The chain recombines TRBV5-4 with TRBJ2-5, with 8 bases that match TRBD2. Looked up from germline, CDR1 is SGHNT and CDR2 is YYREEE (reference sequence). Losses at the gene ends were 4 bases for V and 4 bases for J; bases not matched to a gene: 6. The CDR3 is 14 amino acids. As DNA, the CDR3 is TGTGCCAGCAGCCCGACGGGGGGGAGAGAGACCCAGTACTTC. Translation: CASSPTGGRETQYF.

This clone came up once. The chain combines TRBV28 with TRBJ2-1; 8 nucleotides align to TRBD1. With 2 bases clipped from V and 3 bases from J, the junction kept 3 bases outside the gene matches. Germline CDR1 and CDR2: MDHEN and SYDVKM. The CDR3 has 15 amino acids. CDR3 bases: TGTGCCAGCAGTTTAGCAGGGGGCAGCTACAATGAGCAGTTCTTC. This encodes CASSLAGGSYNEQFF.

This chain joins TRBV19 and TRBJ2-5, with 8 bases that match TRBD1. The CDR3 extends over 14 amino acids. From germline, CDR1 is LNHDA and CDR2 SQIVND (reference sequence). V shed 6 bases, J shed 1 base, and the junction held 4 bases outside the gene matches. The CDR3: CASSRGTGQETQYF. The CDR3 DNA reads as TGTGCCAGTAGCAGAGGGACAGGCCAAGAGACCCAGTACTTC.

This chain uses TRBV18 with TRBJ1-3; D not certain. The CDR3 has 15 residues. Trimming removed 5 bases at V and 4 bases at J, with 15 bases between. CDR1 KGHSH and CDR2 LQKENI come from the germline V gene. CDR3 nucleotides: TGTGCCAGCTCAACAGACATGGCTAGCGGAAACACCATATATTTT. It is translated as CASSTDMASGNTIYF.

Here the CDR3 reads CASSLFKVGTGLLEQYF. The CDR3 DNA is TGTGCCAGCAGCTTATTTAAGGTGGGGACAGGGTTACTGGAGCAGTACTTC. The chain employs TRBV7-2 and TRBJ2-7; 9 positions match TRBD1. The CDR3 is made up of 17 amino acids. J was trimmed by 7 bases and V by 2 bases; bases with no gene match: 15. Germline V gene lookup returns CDR1 SGHTA and CDR2 FQGNSA.

J is TRBJ1-2 and V is TRBV5-1; 7 bases match TRBD1. With V trimmed by 3 bases and J by 4 bases, 6 bases remained unmatched. This CDR3 contains 14 residues. Germline V gives CDR1 SGHRS, CDR2 YFSETQ. This CDR3 reads CASSWAGGGYGYTF. In DNA, the CDR3 is TGCGCCAGCAGCTGGGCAGGGGGTGGCTATGGCTACACCTTC.

This chain connects TRBV6-5 to TRBJ1-5; TRBD1 is a possible D gene (6 bases). CDR1 is MNHEY, CDR2 SVGAGI, per germline. Between the trimmed V and J ends, which lost 6 bases and 6 bases, there was a span of 15 bases. There are 14 residues in the CDR3. In nucleotides, the CDR3 is TGTGCCAGCAGCCGAACAGGGACGGGTCAGCCCCAGCATTTT. This sequence encodes CASSRTGTGQPQHF.

The chain joins TRBV5-5 to TRBJ2-5; 7 nucleotides match TRBD2. CDR1 SGHKS and CDR2 YYEKEE come from the germline V gene (reference sequence). Trimming removed 4 bases from V and 2 bases from J; junction bases left unmatched: 5. This CDR3 has 14 amino acids. The CDR3 loop is CASSGSSGQETQYF. The CDR3 DNA reads TGTGCCAGCAGCGGATCTAGCGGACAAGAGACCCAGTACTTC.

J is TRBJ2-7 and V is TRBV5-1, with D possibly being TRBD1 (5 bases). This CDR3 is built from 17 residues. Trimming shortened V by 7 bases and J by 6 bases, and 29 bases separated the two germline ends. Germline V gene lookup returns CDR1 SGHRS and CDR2 YFSETQ. The CDR3 is CASRDDWGSLPSSEQYF. The CDR3 DNA reads TGCGCCAGCCGCGATGACTGGGGCAGTCTGCCGTCTTCCGAGCAGTACTTC.

The V gene is TRBV9, the J gene TRBJ1-3, with D perhaps matching TRBD1 (6 bases). Germline assignment: CDR1 SGDLS and CDR2 YYNGEE. Deletions cut 7 bases from V and 0 bases from J, with 17 bases between. The CDR3 is 16 residues long. CDR3 nucleotide sequence: TGTGCCAGCTCCCCCCGGACAGTGCTCTCTGGAAACACCATATATTTT. Translation: CASSPRTVLSGNTIYF.

The chain combines TRBV20-1 with TRBJ2-1, with D possibly being TRBD1 (5 bases). Trimming stripped 5 bases from V and 7 bases from J, with 9 bases between. Germline V lookup: CDR1 DFQATT, CDR2 SNEGSKA (reference sequence). The length of the CDR3 is 11 residues. CDR3 loop: CSAEGVNEQFF. The CDR3 nucleotides are TGCAGTGCTGAAGGGGTGAATGAGCAGTTCTTC.

The V and J genes are TRBV27 and TRBJ2-5; 9 nucleotides align to TRBD1. The CDR3 length is 16 residues. Germline CDR1 reads MNHEY; CDR2 reads SMNVEV (reference sequence). V was pared by 6 bases and J by 2 bases, with 10 bases of the junction left unmatched. The CDR3 DNA reads TGTGCCAGCAGCCTCTCGGGACAGGGCATTCAAGAGACCCAGTACTTC. It encodes CASSLSGQGIQETQYF.

The CDR3 DNA reads as TGCGCCAGCAGGGAGGGACTAGCGGGAGCAGATACGCAGTATTTT. This translates into CASREGLAGADTQYF. The chain combines TRBV5-1 with TRBJ2-3; 14 nucleotides align to TRBD2. This CDR3 comprises 15 residues. CDR1 SGHRS and CDR2 YFSETQ come from the germline V gene. Trimming cost V 5 bases and J 4 bases; bases outside gene matches: 3.

This chain joins TRBV15 and TRBJ2-7; 8 bases agree with TRBD1. Germline-derived CDR1 and CDR2 are LNHNV and YYDKDF (reference sequence). The CDR3 has 15 residues. The trim removed 3 bases at V and 1 base at J, leaving 5 bases unmatched. In DNA, the CDR3 is TGTGCCACCAGCAGGGACGACAGGGGTTCCTACGAGCAGTACTTC. It specifies CATSRDDRGSYEQYF.

This chain links TRBV28 with TRBJ2-7; TRBD2 is a possible D gene (6 bases). V gave up 8 bases and J gave up 5 bases, with 16 bases separating them. From germline, CDR1 is MDHEN and CDR2 SYDVKM. The CDR3 loop spans 13 amino acids. CDR3 amino acids: CASCHGGNHEQYF. The CDR3 bases are TGTGCCAGCTGCCATGGGGGGAACCACGAGCAGTACTTC.

The rearrangement joins TRBV7-2 to TRBJ2-3; D unclear. In germline, CDR1 is SGHTA, CDR2 FQGNSA. V gave up 1 base and J gave up 0 bases, with 11 bases separating them. This CDR3 comprises 16 residues. The CDR3 loop is CASSLVATPSTDTQYF. CDR3 in DNA: TGTGCCAGCAGCTTAGTTGCTACTCCTAGCACAGATACGCAGTATTTT.

V gene TRBV4-1 combines with J gene TRBJ2-7; 9 bases line up with TRBD2. The germline gives CDR1 MGHRA, CDR2 YSYEKL. The junction had 9 bases not matched to a gene; V was cut back by 3 bases and J by 3 bases. There are 16 residues in the CDR3. The CDR3 is CASSQGGPSGIYEQYF. The CDR3 coding sequence is TGCGCCAGCAGCCAGGGTGGACCTAGCGGGATCTACGAGCAGTACTTC.

The gene calls are TRBV19 and TRBJ1-5; 7 nucleotides line up with TRBD1. Germline loops: CDR1 LNHDA, CDR2 SQIVND (reference sequence). V was clipped by 3 bases and J by 2 bases; unmatched bases: 4. CDR3 length: 15 amino acids. The CDR3 sequence: CASSIYGQGNQPQHF. The CDR3 nucleotides read TGTGCCAGTAGTATCTATGGACAGGGCAATCAGCCCCAGCATTTT.

J is TRBJ2-3 and V is TRBV7-3; 10 bases fit TRBD1. The CDR3 has 15 amino acids. CDR1 is SGHTA, CDR2 FQGTGA, per germline. With 1 base clipped from V and 4 bases from J, the junction kept 2 bases outside the gene matches. The CDR3 DNA reads TGTGCCAGCAGCTTAAAAGGACAGGGGGCAGATACGCAGTATTTT. Residues: CASSLKGQGADTQYF.

The chain employs TRBV2 and TRBJ1-1, with D unclear. The V and J ends lost 6 bases and 7 bases respectively, with 9 bases between them. The CDR3 runs to 11 residues. Per the germline V gene, CDR1 is SNHLY and CDR2 is FYNNEI. The CDR3 here is CASRRFNEAFF. The CDR3, as DNA: TGTGCCAGCAGGAGATTTAATGAAGCTTTCTTT.